This passage covers 21 T cell receptor beta chains from one sample sequenced in a study of blood T cell repertoires in COVID-19. Assay: immunoSEQ multiplex PCR; the TCRdb copy retains only in-frame clones and omits some. Counted here are about 50,000 clones, 90% to 95% occurring once; the ten biggest clones make up around 9.7%. The sequencing input was peripheral blood. The source is a woman older than 75 with acute or convalescent COVID-19.

The V gene is TRBV11-1, the J gene TRBJ1-1, with D possibly TRBD1 on 5 matching bases. Trimming removed 5 bases from V and 3 bases from J, with 13 bases in between. The length of the CDR3 is 14 residues. Per germline, CDR1 SGHAT and CDR2 FQDESV (reference sequence). In nucleotides, the CDR3 is TGTGCCAGCAGCCTCGGGGGGGTGTACACTGAAGCTTTCTTT. It specifies CASSLGGVYTEAFF.

This CDR3 reads CASSEPNQPQHF. CDR3 nucleotide sequence: TGTGCCAGCAGCGAGCCCAATCAGCCCCAGCATTTT. The V gene is TRBV7-2, the J gene TRBJ1-5; unclear D gene. Germline CDR1 SGHTA, CDR2 FQGNSA. The CDR3 is made up of 12 amino acids. The V gene lost 5 bases and the J gene lost 3 bases, with 5 bases spanning the gap.

This chain links TRBV7-8 with TRBJ1-6, with TRBD1 matching over 12 bases. Trimming took 5 bases from V and 7 from J; bases not matched to a gene: 12. Per germline, CDR1 SGHVS and CDR2 FQNEAQ. The CDR3 extends over 18 amino acids. CDR3 amino acids: CASSRIPGQGASNSPLHF. The CDR3 DNA reads as TGTGCCAGCAGCCGTATTCCGGGACAGGGGGCGAGCAATTCACCCCTCCACTTT. Looking up the rest from reference TRBV7-8 and TRBJ1-6 gives the full variable domain: GAGVSQSPRYKVAKRGQDVALRCDPISGHVSLFWYQQALGQGPEFLTYFQNEAQLDKSGLPSDRFFAERPEGSVSTLKIQRTQQEDSAVYLCASSRIPGQGASNSPLHFGNGTRLTVT.

This clone has a single count. The V and J genes are TRBV5-1 and TRBJ1-1, with 7 bases fitting TRBD1. The CDR3 length is 16 residues. The junction had 10 bases not matched to a gene; V was cut back by 4 bases and J by 1 base. Germline V gene lookup returns CDR1 SGHRS and CDR2 YFSETQ. The CDR3 nucleotides read TGCGCCAGCAGCCCGCCGGGGCAGGGGGGGAACACTGAAGCTTTCTTT. Residues: CASSPPGQGGNTEAFF. The full variable domain, with the rest looked up from reference TRBV5-1 and TRBJ1-1, is KAGVTQTPRYLIKTRGQQVTLSCSPISGHRSVSWYQQTPGQGLQFLFEYFSETQRNKGNFPGRFSGRQFSNSRSEMNVSTLELGDSALYLCASSPPGQGGNTEAFFGQGTRLTVV.

J is TRBJ2-5 and V is TRBV5-1, with TRBD2 identical over 11 bases. Losses at the gene ends were 2 bases for V and 5 bases for J; bases not matched to a gene: 8. This CDR3 is built from 16 residues. CDR1 and CDR2 from the germline V gene are SGHRS and YFSETQ. CDR3 residues: CASSFELAGVGETQYF. The CDR3 DNA sequence: TGCGCCAGCAGCTTTGAACTAGCGGGAGTTGGGGAGACCCAGTACTTC.

V gene TRBV9 combines with J gene TRBJ1-2; tentatively, D is TRBD1 (6 bases). The CDR3 spans 14 residues. Germline V gives CDR1 SGDLS, CDR2 YYNGEE. Trimming cost V 3 bases and J 4 bases, with 13 bases left between them. The CDR3 is CASSAGGGAYGYTF. CDR3 in DNA: TGTGCCAGCAGCGCCGGCGGGGGCGCCTATGGCTACACCTTC.

This rearrangement joins TRBV6-2 or TRBV6-3 to TRBJ2-3, with 7 bases matching TRBD2. The V and J ends lost 2 bases and 0 bases, in that order; junction bases with no gene match: 11. This CDR3 region has 18 residues. CDR1 MNHEY and CDR2 SVGEGT come from the germline V gene. Written as DNA, the CDR3 is TGTGCCAGCAGTTACCCCCGACTAGCAACCGCTAGCACAGATACGCAGTATTTT. This translates into CASSYPRLATASTDTQYF.

V and J are TRBV7-3 and TRBJ2-1; D is undetermined. The V and J ends lost 0 bases and 7 bases respectively, with 4 bases between them. The CDR3 sequence is 12 residues long. Germline values: CDR1 SGHTA, CDR2 FQGTGA. The CDR3, as DNA: TGTGCCAGCAGCTTAACAGCAAATGAGCAGTTCTTC. Its translation is CASSLTANEQFF.

The chain links TRBV4-1 to TRBJ1-4; no firm D call. Germline-derived CDR1 and CDR2 are MGHRA and YSYEKL. This CDR3 contains 17 residues. Trimming removed 4 bases at V and 6 bases at J, with 21 bases between. CDR3 sequence (DNA): TGCGCCAGCAGCCTAAAGGACGAAGGAGCGAGGGATGAAAAACTGTTTTTT. This encodes CASSLKDEGARDEKLFF.

The CDR3 DNA reads as TGTGCCAGCAGTTTCGGGACAGGGCCGAACACTGAAGCTTTCTTT. Its translation: CASSFGTGPNTEAFF. The chain links TRBV27 to TRBJ1-1; the match to TRBD1 covers 9 bases. Germline lookup yields CDR1 MNHEY and CDR2 SMNVEV (reference sequence). V gave up 3 bases and J gave up 1 base; unmatched junction bases: 3. The length of the CDR3 is 15 residues.

The V and J genes are TRBV7-8 and TRBJ1-2; TRBD1 is a possible D gene (5 bases). The V end lost 5 bases, the J end lost 2 bases, and 15 bases lay between the germline ends. Germline V gene sequence: CDR1 SGHVS, CDR2 FQNEAQ. The CDR3 consists of 15 residues. The CDR3 DNA is TGTGCCAGCAGCCCCTGGGGGGGAGACAACTATGGCTACACCTTC. Protein product: CASSPWGGDNYGYTF. Complete variable domain (other parts from reference TRBV7-8 and TRBJ1-2): GAGVSQSPRYKVAKRGQDVALRCDPISGHVSLFWYQQALGQGPEFLTYFQNEAQLDKSGLPSDRFFAERPEGSVSTLKIQRTQQEDSAVYLCASSPWGGDNYGYTFGSGTRLTVV.

The chain links TRBV5-4 to TRBJ2-5; 9 nucleotides align to TRBD2. From germline, CDR1 is SGHNT and CDR2 YYREEE (reference sequence). The CDR3 is made up of 15 amino acids. The ends lost 0 bases at V and 5 bases at J; junction bases unmatched: 5. DNA for the CDR3: TGTGCCAGCAGCTTGGGCCTAGCGGGATTTGAGACCCAGTACTTC. Protein sequence: CASSLGLAGFETQYF.

CDR3: CASSPPGSGRHNEQFF. CDR3 nucleotide sequence: TGTGCCAGCTCACCCCCAGGTAGCGGGAGACACAATGAGCAGTTCTTC. This sequence joins TRBV18 and TRBJ2-1; 9 bases fit TRBD2. The length of the CDR3 is 16 residues. J was trimmed by 5 bases and V by 3 bases; bases with no gene match: 8. CDR1 is KGHSH, CDR2 LQKENI, per germline.

The chain uses TRBV24-1 and TRBJ2-7; perhaps TRBD2 as D (6 bases). CDR1 and CDR2 from the germline V gene are KGHDR and SFDVKD. V dropped 9 bases and J dropped 1 base, with 12 bases sitting between them. The CDR3 has 13 residues. CDR3 amino acids: CATQDGTSYEQYF. For the CDR3, the DNA is TGTGCCACCCAGGACGGGACTTCCTACGAGCAGTACTTC.

The chain joins TRBV13 to TRBJ2-3; D is uncertain. There are 16 residues in the CDR3. V lost 0 bases, J lost 0 bases, and 10 bases lay in between. In germline, CDR1 is PRHDT, CDR2 FYEKMQ (reference sequence). This CDR3 reads CASSLGSERSTDTQYF. CDR3 in DNA: TGTGCCAGCAGCTTAGGCTCAGAACGCAGCACAGATACGCAGTATTTT.

This chain links TRBV18 with TRBJ1-3, with D maybe TRBD1 (5 bases). Trimming shortened V by 3 bases and J by 2 bases, and 20 bases separated the two germline ends. This CDR3 has 18 amino acids. Germline assignment: CDR1 KGHSH and CDR2 LQKENI. The CDR3 protein is CASSPEAFSGRAGNTIYF. The CDR3, as DNA: TGTGCCAGCTCACCCGAGGCGTTCAGTGGCAGGGCTGGAAACACCATATATTTT. The entire variable domain, with the rest obtained from reference TRBV18 and TRBJ1-3, is as follows: NAGVMQNPRHLVRRRGQEARLRCSPMKGHSHVYWYRQLPEEGLKFMVYLQKENIIDESGMPKERFSAEFPKEGPSILRIQQVVRGDSAAYFCASSPEAFSGRAGNTIYFGEGSWLTVV.

The V and J genes are TRBV28 and TRBJ1-1; 7 bases match TRBD1. From germline, CDR1 is MDHEN and CDR2 SYDVKM. Unmatched junction bases numbered 10, after V lost 5 bases and J lost 4 bases. The CDR3 totals 15 residues. CDR3 nucleotides: TGTGCCAGCAGTGTACTCGACAGGGACGGCACTGAAGCTTTCTTT. Amino acid sequence: CASSVLDRDGTEAFF. Drawing the rest from reference TRBV28 and TRBJ1-1, the complete variable domain is DVKVTQSSRYLVKRTGEKVFLECVQDMDHENMFWYRQDPGLGLRLIYFSYDVKMKEKGDIPEGYSVSREKKERFSLILESASTNQTSMYLCASSVLDRDGTEAFFGQGTRLTVV.

The V gene is TRBV18, the J gene TRBJ1-1; D unclear. Trimming shortened V by 3 bases and J by 0 bases, and 5 bases separated the two germline ends. Germline loops: CDR1 KGHSH, CDR2 LQKENI. This CDR3 has 13 amino acids. The CDR3 DNA follows: TGTGCCAGCTCACCCCCCATGAACACTGAAGCTTTCTTT. Translated: CASSPPMNTEAFF.

This chain uses TRBV7-9 with TRBJ2-5, with 12 bases identical to TRBD2. This CDR3 contains 18 residues. CDR1 SEHNR and CDR2 FQNEAQ come from the germline V gene (reference sequence). V was clipped by 5 bases and J by 1 base; unmatched bases: 11. The CDR3 nucleotides are TGTGCCAGCAGCGGAGGACTAGCGGGATCGCTTATCCAAGAGACCCAGTACTTC. It codes for CASSGGLAGSLIQETQYF.

CDR3 protein: CASSSDRGSYNSPLHF. DNA for the CDR3: TGTGCCAGCAGTTCTGACAGGGGTTCCTATAATTCACCCCTCCACTTT. The chain couples TRBV27 to TRBJ1-6; 8 nucleotides line up with TRBD1. Germline V lookup: CDR1 MNHEY, CDR2 SMNVEV (reference sequence). V dropped 4 bases and J dropped 1; count of bases not matched to a gene: 3. The CDR3 length is 16 residues.

This chain links TRBV19 with TRBJ1-5; 10 bases line up with TRBD1. The CDR3 spans 16 residues. With V trimmed by 4 bases and J by 5 bases, 8 bases remained unmatched. The germline V gene encodes CDR1 LNHDA and CDR2 SQIVND (reference sequence). CDR3: CASSTGPGQGYQPQHF. CDR3 nucleotide sequence: TGTGCCAGTAGTACCGGGCCGGGACAGGGGTATCAGCCCCAGCATTTT.